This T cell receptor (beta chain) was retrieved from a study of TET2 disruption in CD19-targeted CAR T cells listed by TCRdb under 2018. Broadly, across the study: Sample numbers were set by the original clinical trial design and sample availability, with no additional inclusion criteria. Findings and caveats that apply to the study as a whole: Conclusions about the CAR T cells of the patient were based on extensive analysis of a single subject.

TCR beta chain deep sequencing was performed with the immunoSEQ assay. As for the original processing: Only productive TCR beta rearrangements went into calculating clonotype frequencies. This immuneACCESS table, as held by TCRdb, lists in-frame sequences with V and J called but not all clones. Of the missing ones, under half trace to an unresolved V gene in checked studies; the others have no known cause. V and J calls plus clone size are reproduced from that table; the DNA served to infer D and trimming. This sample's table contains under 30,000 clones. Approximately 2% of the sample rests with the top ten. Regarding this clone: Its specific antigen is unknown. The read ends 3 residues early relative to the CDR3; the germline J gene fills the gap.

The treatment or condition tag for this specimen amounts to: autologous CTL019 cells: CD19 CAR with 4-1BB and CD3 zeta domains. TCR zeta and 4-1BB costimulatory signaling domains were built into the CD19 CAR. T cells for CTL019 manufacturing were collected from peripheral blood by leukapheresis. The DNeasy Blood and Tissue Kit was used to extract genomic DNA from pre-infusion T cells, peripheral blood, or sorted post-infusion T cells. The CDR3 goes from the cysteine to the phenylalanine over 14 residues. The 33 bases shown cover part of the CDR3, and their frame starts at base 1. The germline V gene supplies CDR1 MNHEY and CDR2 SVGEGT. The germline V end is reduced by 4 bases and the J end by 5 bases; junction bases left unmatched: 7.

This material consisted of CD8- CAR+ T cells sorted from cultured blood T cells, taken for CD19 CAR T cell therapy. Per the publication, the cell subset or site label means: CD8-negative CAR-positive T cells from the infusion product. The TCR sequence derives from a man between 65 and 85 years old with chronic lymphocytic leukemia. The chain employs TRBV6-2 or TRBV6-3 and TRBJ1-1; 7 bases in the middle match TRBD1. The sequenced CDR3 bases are TGTGCCAGCAGTTCACGGGACAGAAGGACTGAA. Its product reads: CASSSRDRRTE. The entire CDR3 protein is CASSSRDRRTEAFF.